These T cell receptor beta chains were read from a single sample in a study of blood T cell repertoires in COVID-19. Only in-frame clones appear in the TCRdb table, and some are missing; sequencing was by immunoSEQ multiplex PCR. The table shows 200,000 to 250,000 clones, with roughly four fifths occurring only once. The sequencing input was peripheral blood. The receptors shown here come from a woman between 35 and 50 years old with acute or convalescent COVID-19. Both conserved end residues are part of each CDR3. A D gene is named only where the DNA matches it firmly. Only part of the rows carry a size: once, few, many, or a class if the clone is expanded.

CDR3aa	CDR3nt	d_gene	abundance	j_gene	v_gene
CASSPGQGWPDTQYF	TGTGCCAGCAGCCCCGGACAGGGCTGGCCAGATACGCAGTATTTT	TRBD1	.	TRBJ2-3	TRBV3-1/TRBV3-2
CATTGGYEQYF	TGTGCCACCACAGGGGGCTACGAGCAGTACTTC	TRBD1	.	TRBJ2-7	TRBV10-3
CASSRTSGVHEQYF	TGTGCCAGTAGTAGGACTAGCGGGGTCCACGAGCAGTACTTC	TRBD2	.	TRBJ2-7	TRBV19
CASSSNRVDEQFF	TGTGCCAGCAGTTCGAATAGAGTGGATGAGCAGTTCTTC	.	few	TRBJ2-1	TRBV6-2/TRBV6-3
CASSLSPTGTAYEQYF	TGTGCCAGCAGCTTATCCCCAACCGGGACAGCCTACGAGCAGTACTTC	TRBD1	.	TRBJ2-7	TRBV7-6
CASSLWLAGGPRANEQFF	TGCGCCAGCAGCTTGTGGCTAGCGGGGGGGCCAAGGGCAAATGAGCAGTTCTTC	TRBD2	.	TRBJ2-1	TRBV5-1
CASSQAGTGGSSYTF	TGCGCCAGCAGCCAGGCCGGGACAGGGGGCTCCAGCTACACCTTC	TRBD1	.	TRBJ1-2	TRBV4-3
CASSQDSYNEQFF	TGTGCCAGCAGCCAAGACAGCTACAATGAGCAGTTCTTC	.	.	TRBJ2-1	TRBV6-2/TRBV6-3
CSGQWGASGSSYEQYF	TGCAGCGGCCAGTGGGGGGCTAGCGGGAGTTCCTACGAGCAGTACTTC	TRBD2	.	TRBJ2-7	TRBV29-1
CASSLPGGDQPQHF	TGTGCCAGCAGCTTACCAGGGGGCGATCAGCCCCAGCATTTT	TRBD1	.	TRBJ1-5	TRBV5-6
CASSYSGGKGTDTQYF	TGTGCCAGCAGTTACTCGGGAGGGAAGGGCACAGATACGCAGTATTTT	TRBD2	.	TRBJ2-3	TRBV6-5
CASTSGSSYEQYF	TGTGCCAGTACGAGCGGCAGCTCCTACGAGCAGTACTTC	.	.	TRBJ2-7	TRBV19
CASSEKLAAYF	TGTGCCAGCAGTGAAAAGCTAGCCGCGTACTTC	.	.	TRBJ2-7	TRBV2
CASSGLSGGSSYNEQFF	TGTGCCAGCAGCGGGTTATCAGGGGGCAGTTCCTACAATGAGCAGTTCTTC	TRBD1	.	TRBJ2-1	TRBV9
CASSLLLAGSTDTQYF	TGTGCCAGCAGCTTATTGCTAGCGGGGAGCACAGATACGCAGTATTTT	TRBD2	.	TRBJ2-3	TRBV7-6
CASSKDRGAKNIQYF	TGTGCCAGTAGTAAGGACAGGGGGGCCAAAAACATTCAGTACTTC	TRBD1	.	TRBJ2-4	TRBV19
CASSIVAGAPQETQYF	TGTGCCAGCAGCATAGTAGCGGGAGCGCCCCAAGAGACCCAGTACTTC	TRBD2	.	TRBJ2-5	TRBV5-4
CASSWDRGAEAFF	TGCGCCAGCAGCTGGGACAGGGGCGCTGAAGCTTTCTTT	TRBD1	.	TRBJ1-1	TRBV5-1
CAISGGTTDTQYF	TGTGCCATCAGTGGAGGGACTACAGATACGCAGTATTTT	.	few	TRBJ2-3	TRBV10-3
CASSDDWPTSGGTSGELFF	TGTGCCAGCAGTGACGATTGGCCGACTAGCGGGGGAACAAGCGGGGAGCTGTTTTTT	TRBD2	few	TRBJ2-2	TRBV6-1
CASSESRLAGGDEQFF	TGCGCCAGCAGTGAGTCCCGACTAGCGGGAGGGGATGAGCAGTTCTTC	TRBD2	once	TRBJ2-1	TRBV10-2
CASFFSSGGLGTGELFF	TGTGCCAGCTTTTTCAGTAGCGGGGGGTTAGGGACCGGGGAGCTGTTTTTT	TRBD2	once	TRBJ2-2	TRBV2
CAWSYRGGYTF	TGTGCCTGGAGCTACCGGGGTGGCTACACCTTC	.	.	TRBJ1-2	TRBV30
CATSRVASGTHSSYNEQFF	TGTGCCACCAGCAGAGTGGCTAGCGGGACCCACAGCTCCTACAATGAGCAGTTCTTC	TRBD2	few	TRBJ2-1	TRBV15
CASNPSGTTINTEAFF	TGTGCCAGCAATCCGTCCGGGACAACCATCAACACTGAAGCTTTCTTT	.	.	TRBJ1-1	TRBV28
CASNPGQHTEAFF	TGTGCCAGCAACCCGGGACAGCACACTGAAGCTTTCTTT	TRBD1	few	TRBJ1-1	TRBV2
CASSVGDRGGGELFF	TGTGCCAGCAGCGTAGGGGACAGGGGTGGCGGGGAGCTGTTTTTT	TRBD1	few	TRBJ2-2	TRBV9
CASSVGTSGSVWQFF	TGTGCCAGTAGTGTTGGGACTAGCGGGAGCGTCTGGCAGTTCTTC	TRBD2	.	TRBJ2-1	TRBV19
CASSQPGTVLGRGELFF	TGTGCCAGCAGCCAGCCCGGGACAGTATTGGGTCGCGGGGAGCTGTTTTTT	TRBD1	.	TRBJ2-2	TRBV4-2
CASWDYRRGAGELFF	TGTGCCAGTTGGGACTACCGAAGAGGGGCCGGGGAGCTGTTTTTT	TRBD2	.	TRBJ2-2	TRBV19
CASSLRYQRGGLAPYNEQFF	TGTGCCAGCAGCTTGCGATACCAGCGGGGGGGCCTCGCGCCCTACAATGAGCAGTTCTTC	TRBD2	.	TRBJ2-1	TRBV9
CASSLLGEVYGYTF	TGTGCCAGCAGCTTGTTAGGGGAGGTGTATGGCTACACCTTC	.	.	TRBJ1-2	TRBV7-2
CASSKTGTGGGGYTF	TGCGCCAGCAGCAAGACCGGGACAGGGGGCGGAGGCTACACCTTC	TRBD1	.	TRBJ1-2	TRBV5-1
CASSLWPQNTEAFF	TGCGCCAGCAGCTTGTGGCCCCAGAACACTGAAGCTTTCTTT	.	.	TRBJ1-1	TRBV5-1
CASSLVAVRNEQFF	TGTGCCAGCAGCTTGGTGGCGGTGCGGAATGAGCAGTTCTTC	.	.	TRBJ2-1	TRBV5-4
CASTSTPGQETTGELFF	TGTGCCAGCACCTCAACGCCGGGACAAGAAACCACCGGGGAGCTGTTTTTT	.	.	TRBJ2-2	TRBV2
CASSVRDGGAYNEQFF	TGTGCCAGCAGCGTGAGGGACGGGGGGGCCTACAATGAGCAGTTCTTC	TRBD2	few	TRBJ2-1	TRBV9
CASSLLGLAGSNEQFF	TGCGCCAGCAGCCTCCTGGGACTAGCGGGCAGCAATGAGCAGTTCTTC	TRBD2	.	TRBJ2-1	TRBV5-1
CASSLGSGRAPEQYF	TGTGCCAGCAGCTTAGGAAGCGGGAGGGCCCCCGAGCAGTACTTC	TRBD2	.	TRBJ2-7	TRBV11-2
CATSDRGTGGNQPQHF	TGTGCCACCAGTGACCGCGGGACAGGAGGCAATCAGCCCCAGCATTTT	TRBD1	.	TRBJ1-5	TRBV24-1